This T cell receptor beta chain originates from a study of T cells in localized non-small cell lung cancer. Overall study findings and caveats: Appearances in adjacent lung were noted for a median approximately 61 of the top 100 tumor clones. Uninvolved neighboring lung showed the greatest T cell clonality, exceeding tumor. A single tumor region was sequenced, leaving heterogeneity possible.

Per germline, CDR1 GTSNPN and CDR2 SVGIG (reference sequence). Trimming at V came to 4 bases and at J to 8 bases, leaving 20 bases not matched to a gene. The CDR3 consists of 17 residues. Points on this clone: Its antigen is unknown.

Sequenced by immunoSEQ multiplex PCR; TCRdb stores in-frame clones only, minus some. The sample consists of some 21,000 clones, about nine tenths of them appearing once. The chain couples TRBV30 to TRBJ2-1; 7 nucleotides agree with TRBD2. This TCR came from a woman aged 40 to 75 with stage I lung adenocarcinoma. The specimen was peripheral blood, collected before any cancer treatment. CDR3 in amino acids: CAWTPSVLAASLDEQFF. As DNA, the CDR3 is TGTGCCTGGACCCCGTCCGTCCTAGCGGCGAGTCTCGATGAGCAGTTCTTC. The variable domain in full, with the rest retrieved from reference TRBV30 and TRBJ2-1, is SQTIHQWPATLVQPVGSPLSLECTVEGTSNPNLYWYRQAAGRGLQLLFYSVGIGQISSEVPQNLSASRPQDRQFILSSKKLLLSDSGFYLCAWTPSVLAASLDEQFFGPGTRLTVL.